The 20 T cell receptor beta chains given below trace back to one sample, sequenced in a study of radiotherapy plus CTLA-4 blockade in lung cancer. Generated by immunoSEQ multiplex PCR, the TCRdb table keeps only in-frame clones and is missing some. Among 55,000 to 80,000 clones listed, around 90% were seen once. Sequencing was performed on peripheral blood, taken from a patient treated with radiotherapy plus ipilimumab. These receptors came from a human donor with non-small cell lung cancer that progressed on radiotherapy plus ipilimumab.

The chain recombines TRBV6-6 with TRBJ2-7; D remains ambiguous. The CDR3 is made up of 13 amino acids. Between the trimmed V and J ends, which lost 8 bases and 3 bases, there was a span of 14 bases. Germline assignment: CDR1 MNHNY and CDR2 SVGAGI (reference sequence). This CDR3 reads CASAQADGYEQYF. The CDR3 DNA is TGTGCCAGCGCGCAGGCGGATGGCTACGAGCAGTACTTC.

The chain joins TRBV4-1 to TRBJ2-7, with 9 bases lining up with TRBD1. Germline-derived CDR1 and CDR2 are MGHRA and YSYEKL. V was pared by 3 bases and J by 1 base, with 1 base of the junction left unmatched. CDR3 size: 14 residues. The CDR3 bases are TGCGCCAGCAGCCAGGGACAGGGTTCCTACGAGCAGTACGTC. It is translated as CASSQGQGSYEQYV.

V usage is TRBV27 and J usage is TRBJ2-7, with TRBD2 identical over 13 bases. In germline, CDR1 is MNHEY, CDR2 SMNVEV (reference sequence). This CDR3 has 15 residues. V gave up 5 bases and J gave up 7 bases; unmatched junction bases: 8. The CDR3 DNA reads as TGTGCCAGCAGTCCGGGACTAGCGGGACTCTTTGAGCAGTACTTC. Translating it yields CASSPGLAGLFEQYF.

The CDR3 loop reads CASSFAAGGLWYF. In nucleotides, the CDR3 is TGTGCCAGCAGCTTCGCTGCGGGGGGGCTTTGGTACTTC. V usage is TRBV5-6 and J usage is TRBJ2-4, with 9 bases lining up with TRBD2. Trimming removed 2 bases from V and 15 bases from J; junction bases left unmatched: 9. This CDR3 region has 13 residues. Germline V gene lookup returns CDR1 SGHDT and CDR2 YYEEEE.

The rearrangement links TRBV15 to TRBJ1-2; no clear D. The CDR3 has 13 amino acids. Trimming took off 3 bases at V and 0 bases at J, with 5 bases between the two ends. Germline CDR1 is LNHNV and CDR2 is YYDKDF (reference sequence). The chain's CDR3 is CATSRAANYGYTF. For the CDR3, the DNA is TGTGCCACCAGCAGGGCAGCTAACTATGGCTACACCTTC.

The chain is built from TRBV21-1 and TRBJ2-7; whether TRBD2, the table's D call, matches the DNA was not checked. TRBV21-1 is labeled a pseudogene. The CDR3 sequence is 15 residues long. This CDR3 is CASSNVAGQDYEQYV. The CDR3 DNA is TGTGCCAGCAGCAACGTAGCGGGCCAGGACTACGAGCAGTACGTC.

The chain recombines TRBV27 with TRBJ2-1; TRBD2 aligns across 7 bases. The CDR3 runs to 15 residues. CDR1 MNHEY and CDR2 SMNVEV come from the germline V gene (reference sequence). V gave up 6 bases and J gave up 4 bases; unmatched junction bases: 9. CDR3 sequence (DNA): TGTGCCAGCAGCCGCAGCGGGATTACGTACAATGAGCAGTTCTTC. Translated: CASSRSGITYNEQFF.

CDR3 sequence: CSAESGGYGYTF. The CDR3 DNA reads TGCAGCGCAGAGTCCGGGGGCTATGGCTACACCTTC. The chain has TRBV29-1 and TRBJ1-2, with D maybe TRBD1 (5 bases). The V end was cut by 7 bases, the J end by 4 bases, with 13 bases between. The CDR3 has 12 amino acids. Germline CDR1 SQVTM, CDR2 ANQGSEA.

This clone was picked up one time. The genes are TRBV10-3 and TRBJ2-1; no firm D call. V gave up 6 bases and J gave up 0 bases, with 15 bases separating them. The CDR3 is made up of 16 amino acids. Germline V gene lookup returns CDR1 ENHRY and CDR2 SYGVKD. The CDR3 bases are TGTGCCATCAGGGACGGCGGAACCTCCTCCTACAATGAGCAGTTCTTC. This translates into CAIRDGGTSSYNEQFF.

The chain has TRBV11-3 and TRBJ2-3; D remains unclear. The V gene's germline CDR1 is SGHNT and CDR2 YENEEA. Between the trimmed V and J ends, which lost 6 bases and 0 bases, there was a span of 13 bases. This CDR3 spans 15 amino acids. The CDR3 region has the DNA TGTGCCAGCAGTTCCCCCTCAAAAAGCACAGATACGCAGTATTTT. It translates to CASSSPSKSTDTQYF.

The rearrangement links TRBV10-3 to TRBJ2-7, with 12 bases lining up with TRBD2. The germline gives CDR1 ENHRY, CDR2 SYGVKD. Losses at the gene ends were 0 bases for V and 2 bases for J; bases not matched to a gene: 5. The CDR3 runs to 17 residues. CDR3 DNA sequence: TGTGCCATCAGTGAGTCTACACTAGCGGGAGGAGCCTACGAGCAGTACTTC. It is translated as CAISESTLAGGAYEQYF.

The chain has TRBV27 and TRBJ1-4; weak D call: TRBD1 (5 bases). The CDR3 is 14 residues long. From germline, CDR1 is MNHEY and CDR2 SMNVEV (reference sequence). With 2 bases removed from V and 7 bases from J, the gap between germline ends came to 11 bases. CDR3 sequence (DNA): TGTGCCAGCAGTTTAGTACCCGGGGGTGAAAAACTGTTTTTT. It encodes CASSLVPGGEKLFF.

The CDR3 is CASSRYYGYTF. The DNA of the CDR3 is TGTGCCAGCAGTCGGTACTATGGCTACACCTTC. This chain uses TRBV28 with TRBJ1-2; D is unclear. The V gene lost 5 bases and the J gene lost 3 bases, with 4 bases spanning the gap. The CDR3 totals 11 residues. Germline CDR1 and CDR2: MDHEN and SYDVKM.

The CDR3 nucleotides are TGTGCCATCAGTGCTCGCGGGCAAGACAATGAGCAGTTCTTC. Translation: CAISARGQDNEQFF. The chain carries TRBV10-3 and TRBJ2-1, with TRBD2 as a possible D gene (5 bases). V was cut by 4 bases and J by 5 bases, with 12 bases left in between. The length of the CDR3 is 14 residues. In germline, CDR1 is ENHRY, CDR2 SYGVKD.

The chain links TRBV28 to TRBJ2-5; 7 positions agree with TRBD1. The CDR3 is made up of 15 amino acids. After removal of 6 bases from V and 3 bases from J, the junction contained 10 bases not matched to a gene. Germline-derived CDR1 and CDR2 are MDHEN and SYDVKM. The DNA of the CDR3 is TGTGCCAGCAGCTTAACCTCAGACAGGGAAGAGACCCAGTACTTC. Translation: CASSLTSDREETQYF.

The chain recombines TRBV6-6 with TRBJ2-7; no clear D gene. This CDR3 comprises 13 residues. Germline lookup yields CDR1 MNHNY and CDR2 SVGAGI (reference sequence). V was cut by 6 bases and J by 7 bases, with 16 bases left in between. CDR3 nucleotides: TGTGCCAGCAGACAGAGTTATCAAGGGGAGCAGTACTTC. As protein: CASRQSYQGEQYF.

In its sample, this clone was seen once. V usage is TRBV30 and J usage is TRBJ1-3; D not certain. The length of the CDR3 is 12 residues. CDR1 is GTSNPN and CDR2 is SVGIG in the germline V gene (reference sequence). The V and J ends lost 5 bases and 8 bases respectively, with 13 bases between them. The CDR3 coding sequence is TGTGCCTGGCTACCGATTCGGGACACCATATATTTT. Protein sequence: CAWLPIRDTIYF. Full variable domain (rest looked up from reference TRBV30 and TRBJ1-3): SQTIHQWPATLVQPVGSPLSLECTVEGTSNPNLYWYRQAAGRGLQLLFYSVGIGQISSEVPQNLSASRPQDRQFILSSKKLLLSDSGFYLCAWLPIRDTIYFGEGSWLTVV.

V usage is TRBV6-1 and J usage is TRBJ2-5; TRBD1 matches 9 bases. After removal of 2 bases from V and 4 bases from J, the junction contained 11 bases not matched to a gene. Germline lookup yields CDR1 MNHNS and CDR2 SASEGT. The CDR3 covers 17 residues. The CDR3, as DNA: TGTGCCAGCAGTGAACGGGGACAGGGTTTTACGAGAGAGACCCAGTACTTC. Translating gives CASSERGQGFTRETQYF.

The CDR3 loop reads CASSVQTDTQYF. The CDR3 bases are TGTGCCAGCAGTGTACAGACAGATACGCAGTATTTT. This sequence joins TRBV2 and TRBJ2-3; D not certain. The length of the CDR3 is 12 residues. Per the germline V gene, CDR1 is SNHLY and CDR2 is FYNNEI. The V end was cut by 4 bases, the J end by 3 bases, with 5 bases between.

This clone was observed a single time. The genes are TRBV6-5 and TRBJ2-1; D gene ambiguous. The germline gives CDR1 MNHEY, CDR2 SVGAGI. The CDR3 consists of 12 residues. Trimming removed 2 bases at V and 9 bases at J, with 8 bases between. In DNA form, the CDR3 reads TGTGCCAGCAGTTACGGGCGTTTTGAGCAGTTCTTC. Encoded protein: CASSYGRFEQFF.